A selection of T cell receptor beta chains follows, all from one sample in a study of T cell responses to AZD1222 COVID-19 vaccine. Sequencing used immunoSEQ multiplex PCR; TCRdb keeps in-frame clones, though not all of them. The sample lists 120,000 or so clones, 84% seen once, with 27% in the top ten. Sample: peripheral blood, taken 28 days after the second AZD1222 dose. The origin of the receptors is an adult who received the AZD1222 COVID-19 vaccine. Both conserved end residues are part of each CDR3. The D gene is left open where the match is weak. Clone size is given for some rows only: seen once, a few or many times, or a class if the clone is expanded.

>TRBV29-1|-|-|TRBJ1-1
TGCAGCGTTGAAGGGGTTCTATCGGTGCGAGCTTTCTTT
CSVEGVLSVRAFF
>TRBV4-3|-|-|TRBJ1-5
TGCGCCAGCAGCCAAAGTTGGGAAGGGCAGCCCCAGCATTTT
CASSQSWEGQPQHF
>TRBV28|TRBD1|-|TRBJ2-2
TGTGCCAGCAGTTTAGCTGTTATGGGGACAGTAAACACCGGGGAGCTGTTTTTT
CASSLAVMGTVNTGELFF
>TRBV9|TRBD1|-|TRBJ1-5
TGTGCCAGCAGCGGCGACAGGGGAGACCAGCCCCAGCATTTT
CASSGDRGDQPQHF
>TRBV5-1|-|-|TRBJ1-4
TGCGCCAGCAGCTTGGAGGGAGGGACTAATGAAAAACTGTTTTTT
CASSLEGGTNEKLFF
>TRBV28|TRBD1|-|TRBJ1-2
TGTGCCAGCAGTTCCTGGACAGGGAAAGGCTACACCTTC
CASSSWTGKGYTF
>TRBV11-3|TRBD2|-|TRBJ2-1
TGTGCCAGCAGCTTAGCACTAGCGGGGTTCAATGAGCAGTTCTTC
CASSLALAGFNEQFF
>TRBV14|-|-|TRBJ1-1
TGTGCCAGCAGCCAAGTTGCAGGGAGTAACACTGAAGCTTTCTTT
CASSQVAGSNTEAFF
>TRBV6-4|-|-|TRBJ1-6
TGTGCCAGCAGTGCCGCCCCGGGGCCACCCCTCCACTTT
CASSAAPGPPLHF
>TRBV30|-|-|TRBJ2-5
TGTGCCTGGAGTTCGTGGGGACGGGAAAGGAGAGAGACCCAGTACTTC
CAWSSWGRERRETQYF
>TRBV7-9|-|-|TRBJ1-4
TGTGCCAGCAACCGAGGGGAAACTAATGAAAAACTGTTTTTT
CASNRGETNEKLFF
>TRBV3-1/TRBV3-2|-|-|TRBJ1-6
TGTGCCAGCAGCCCCCCTAACGTTTATAATTCACCCCTCCACTTT
CASSPPNVYNSPLHF
>TRBV7-9|TRBD1|once|TRBJ2-2
TGTGCCAGCAGCACCGACAGGGGCACCGGGGAGCTGTTTTTT
CASSTDRGTGELFF
>TRBV6-6|-|few|TRBJ2-3
TGTGCCAGCAGTTACGTGGCAGGGTTTACGTCAGATACGCAGTATTTT
CASSYVAGFTSDTQYF
>TRBV3-1/TRBV3-2|-|once|TRBJ1-2
TGTGCCAGCAGTAGGCTTCAGGTTGGCTACACCTTC
CASSRLQVGYTF
>TRBV5-5|TRBD1|few|TRBJ1-4
TGTGCCAGCAGCTATCTGGGGACAGCTGATGAAAAACTGTTTTTT
CASSYLGTADEKLFF
>TRBV30|-|-|TRBJ1-4
TGTGCCTGGAGGTTGGCAGGGGCTGTTGAAAAACTGTTTTTT
CAWRLAGAVEKLFF
>TRBV6-2/TRBV6-3|TRBD2|once|TRBJ2-3
TGTGCCAGCAGCCGTGGGACTAGCGGGGGCTTCATCCCGCAGTATTTT
CASSRGTSGGFIPQYF
>TRBV28|-|few|TRBJ1-2
TGTGCCAGCAGCACAGGGCGGGTCTATGGCTACACCTTC
CASSTGRVYGYTF
>TRBV10-2|TRBD2|-|TRBJ2-2
TGCGCCAGCATAGCGGGGGGTTTCAACACCGGGGAGCTGTTTTTT
CASIAGGFNTGELFF
>TRBV28|-|-|TRBJ1-3
TGTGCCAGCAGTTTATCTTTCCGCTCTGGAAACACCATATATTTT
CASSLSFRSGNTIYF
>TRBV5-7|TRBD1|-|TRBJ2-7
TGTGCCAGCTCCCGCCAGACAGGGGTTTACTACGAGCAGTACTTC
CASSRQTGVYYEQYF